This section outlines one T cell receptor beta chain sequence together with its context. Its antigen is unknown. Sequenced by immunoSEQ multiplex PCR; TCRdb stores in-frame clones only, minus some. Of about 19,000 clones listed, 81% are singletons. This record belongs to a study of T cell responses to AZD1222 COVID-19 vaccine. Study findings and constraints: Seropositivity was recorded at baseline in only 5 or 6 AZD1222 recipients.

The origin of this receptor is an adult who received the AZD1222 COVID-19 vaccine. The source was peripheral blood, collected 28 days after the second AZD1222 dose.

CDR3 loop: CAWSEGGDLYGYTF. The CDR3 DNA reads TGTGCCTGGAGTGAGGGCGGTGACCTTTATGGCTACACCTTC. The rearrangement uses TRBV30 and TRBJ1-2; D unresolved. From germline, CDR1 is GTSNPN and CDR2 SVGIG (reference sequence). CDR3 length equals 14 residues. V lost 1 base to trimming and J lost 5 bases, with 14 bases between them.